One sample yielded the 15 T cell receptor beta chains listed below, sequenced in a study of human T cells and chemical hapten exposure (dated by TCRdb to the early 2020s). What the time point label conveys for this sample: patch test 1, 2 weeks after DPC sensitization. In light of the paper, this sample's treatment or condition label describes: therapeutic diphenylcyclopropenone sensitization with weekly scalp DPC. Library preparation was by RACE. TCRdb records NextSeq 500 as the sequencer. Through fastp at Q25 and MiXCR, TCRdb rebuilt clones from the public reads, retaining in-frame beta chains. When rows share a CDR3 protein, they turn into one entry using the most common DNA and genes. The sample table records roughly 120,000 distinct CDR3 sequences; 9% to 13% of these occur just once. The ten largest clones add up to more than 1.3% of the sample. This sample comprised whole blood, obtained in connection with sensitization to the hapten diphenylcyclopropenone (DPC). These receptors all stem from a woman aged 50 to 60 with alopecia areata. Some clones in this sample may be carry-over from other donors' samples.

This chain joins TRBV5-5 and TRBJ1-4, with 9 bases identical to TRBD1. Germline V lookup: CDR1 SGHKS, CDR2 YYEKEE (reference sequence). The J segment lost 2 bases and the V segment lost 6 bases, leaving 8 bases of the junction unmatched. This CDR3 contains 16 residues. The DNA of the CDR3 is TGTGCCAGCACCCGGACAGGGGTAACGACTAATGAAAAACTGTTTTTT. This gives the protein CASTRTGVTTNEKLFF.

This clonotype showed up many times. This chain uses TRBV3-1 with TRBJ2-7, with D possibly being TRBD1 (6 bases). V was shortened by 5 bases and J by 0 bases, with 20 bases between the two germline ends. Germline CDR1 reads LGHDT; CDR2 reads YNNKEL (reference sequence). This CDR3 spans 17 amino acids. The CDR3 loop reads CASSAGTYGGSSYEQYF. The CDR3 DNA sequence: TGTGCCAGCAGCGCCGGGACATATGGAGGAAGCTCCTACGAGCAGTACTTC.

The chain carries TRBV27 and TRBJ2-4; tentative D call: TRBD1 (6 bases). CDR3 length: 17 residues. Trimming stripped 2 bases from V and 0 bases from J, with 14 bases between. The germline V gene has CDR1 MNHEY and CDR2 SMNVEV (reference sequence). The CDR3 reads CASSLRGTAEAKNIQYF. The CDR3 nucleotides are TGTGCCAGCAGTTTAAGGGGGACCGCTGAAGCCAAAAACATTCAGTACTTC.

This clonotype turned up a few times. The chain links TRBV5-6 to TRBJ2-5; TRBD1 is a possible D gene (5 bases). The CDR3 loop spans 14 amino acids. Germline V gene data show CDR1 as SGHDT and CDR2 as YYEEEE. The germline V and J ends were trimmed by 4 bases and 5 bases, with 15 bases remaining between them. In DNA, the CDR3 is TGTGCCAGCAGCGATAGCAGGGTCGGCGAGACCCAGTACTTC. Its protein is CASSDSRVGETQYF.

There are a few counts of this clonotype. In nucleotides, the CDR3 is TGCGCCAGCAGCTTACAGGGGAGGAATGAAAAACTGTTTTTT. Translating gives CASSLQGRNEKLFF. The genes are TRBV5-1 and TRBJ1-4; 7 bases are shared with TRBD1. V lost 2 bases and J lost 5; bases outside the gene matches: 3. The CDR3 runs 14 residues. The V gene's germline CDR1 is SGHRS and CDR2 YFSETQ.

This clonotype was counted a few times. This chain joins TRBV29-1 and TRBJ1-1; D unresolved. CDR1 SQVTM and CDR2 ANQGSEA come from the germline V gene. The V gene lost 7 bases and the J gene lost 5 bases, with 11 bases spanning the gap. The CDR3 consists of 11 residues. The CDR3 DNA reads as TGCAGCGCTACTGAACGGACTGAAGCTTTCTTT. Translation: CSATERTEAFF.

The rearrangement joins TRBV28 to TRBJ1-2; D remains unclear. CDR3 length: 12 amino acids. CDR1 is MDHEN, CDR2 SYDVKM, per germline. The germline V and J ends were trimmed by 7 bases and 2 bases, with 8 bases remaining between them. The CDR3 reads CASTASNYGYTF. Written as DNA, the CDR3 is TGTGCCAGCACCGCCTCGAACTATGGCTACACCTTC.

This clonotype was seen more than once but under ten times. The chain has TRBV2 and TRBJ1-5; no clear D. The CDR3 sequence is 15 residues long. Trimming removed 6 bases from V and 0 bases from J, with 12 bases in between. Germline CDR1 reads SNHLY; CDR2 reads FYNNEI. The CDR3 protein is CASREREYSNQPQHF. Written as DNA, the CDR3 is TGTGCCAGCAGAGAAAGGGAGTATAGCAATCAGCCCCAGCATTTT.

The J gene is TRBJ1-2, the V gene TRBV7-6, with no clear D. V was shortened by 5 bases and J by 4 bases, with 17 bases between the two germline ends. The germline gives CDR1 SGHVS, CDR2 FNYEAQ. The CDR3 loop spans 15 amino acids. CDR3 loop: CASSPDGVSTYGYTF. CDR3 DNA: TGTGCCAGCAGCCCCGACGGGGTATCAACCTATGGCTACACCTTC. The full variable domain, rest sourced from reference TRBV7-6 and TRBJ1-2, is GAGVSQSPRYKVTKRGQDVALRCDPISGHVSLYWYRQALGQGPEFLTYFNYEAQQDKSGLPNDRFSAERPEGSISTLTIQRTEQRDSAMYRCASSPDGVSTYGYTFGSGTRLTVV.

This clonotype was picked up many times. V usage is TRBV28 and J usage is TRBJ2-3; TRBD1 matches at 7 bases. Germline-derived CDR1 and CDR2 are MDHEN and SYDVKM. The CDR3 is 13 residues long. V shed 6 bases and J 4 bases; nucleotides not matched to a gene: 4. The CDR3 sequence: CASSPTGPDTQYF. CDR3 sequence (DNA): TGTGCCAGCAGCCCGACAGGGCCAGATACGCAGTATTTT.

The table lists this clonotype with many counts. The J gene is TRBJ1-4, the V gene TRBV18, with unresolved D. The CDR3 consists of 14 residues. Germline loops: CDR1 KGHSH, CDR2 LQKENI. Trimming stripped 4 bases from V and 8 bases from J, with 14 bases between. CDR3 nucleotide sequence: TGTGCCAGCTCACTCGGACCCTCCGCGGAAAAACTGTTTTTT. Protein sequence: CASSLGPSAEKLFF. Looking up the rest from reference TRBV18 and TRBJ1-4 gives the full variable domain: NAGVMQNPRHLVRRRGQEARLRCSPMKGHSHVYWYRQLPEEGLKFMVYLQKENIIDESGMPKERFSAEFPKEGPSILRIQQVVRGDSAAYFCASSLGPSAEKLFFGSGTQLSVL.

In this sample, this clonotype turned up many times. This rearrangement joins TRBV20-1 to TRBJ1-5; D uncertain. CDR1 DFQATT and CDR2 SNEGSKA come from the germline V gene (reference sequence). The CDR3 contains 16 residues. Trimming shortened V by 7 bases and J by 1 base, and 20 bases separated the two germline ends. This chain's CDR3 is CSVTSDEAGSNQPQHF. CDR3 nucleotides: TGCAGTGTCACATCAGACGAAGCTGGAAGCAATCAGCCCCAGCATTTT.

The rearrangement links TRBV24-1 to TRBJ2-2; D is ambiguous. Trimming left V 3 bases short and J 1 base short, with 8 bases between. This CDR3 spans 15 amino acids. Looked up from germline, CDR1 is KGHDR and CDR2 is SFDVKD. CDR3: CATSDVKVNTGELFF. CDR3 sequence (DNA): TGTGCCACCAGTGATGTAAAAGTGAACACCGGGGAGCTGTTTTTT.

This clonotype was picked up a small number of times. This chain joins TRBV7-9 and TRBJ2-3; tentatively, D is TRBD1 or TRBD2 (5 bases each). The CDR3 is 16 amino acids. Trimming removed 3 bases at V and 4 bases at J, with 17 bases between. Per the germline V gene, CDR1 is SEHNR and CDR2 is FQNEAQ (reference sequence). The CDR3 sequence is CASSFLPGRGADTQYF. DNA of the CDR3: TGTGCCAGCAGCTTTTTACCGGGGAGAGGGGCAGATACGCAGTATTTT. Drawing the rest from reference TRBV7-9 and TRBJ2-3, the complete variable domain is DTGVSQNPRHKITKRGQNVTFRCDPISEHNRLYWYRQTLGQGPEFLTYFQNEAQLEKSRLLSDRFSAERPKGSFSTLEIQRTEQGDSAMYLCASSFLPGRGADTQYFGPGTRLTVL.

This clonotype was seen at least ten times. V gene TRBV3-1 combines with J gene TRBJ1-1; the D is unclear. CDR1 is LGHDT, CDR2 YNNKEL, per germline (reference sequence). The V end was cut by 0 bases, the J end by 4 bases, with 3 bases between. CDR3 length equals 12 residues. CDR3: CASSQDITEAFF. The DNA of the CDR3 is TGTGCCAGCAGCCAAGATATCACTGAAGCTTTCTTT.